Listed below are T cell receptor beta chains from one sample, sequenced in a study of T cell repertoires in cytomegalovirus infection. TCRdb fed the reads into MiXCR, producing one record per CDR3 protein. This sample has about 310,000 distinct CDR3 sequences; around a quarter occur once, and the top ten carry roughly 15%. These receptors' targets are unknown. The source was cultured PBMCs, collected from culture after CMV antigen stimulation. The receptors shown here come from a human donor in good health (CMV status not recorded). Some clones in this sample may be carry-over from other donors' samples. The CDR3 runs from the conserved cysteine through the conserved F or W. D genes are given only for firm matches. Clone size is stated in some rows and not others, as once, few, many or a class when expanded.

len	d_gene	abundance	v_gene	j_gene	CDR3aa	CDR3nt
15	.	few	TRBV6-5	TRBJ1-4	CASSYSGPRSEKLFF	TGTGCCAGCAGTTACTCGGGACCCCGGTCTGAAAAACTGTTTTTT
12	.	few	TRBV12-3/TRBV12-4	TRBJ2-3	CASHLLTDTQYF	TGTGCCAGCCACTTACTCACAGATACGCAGTATTTT
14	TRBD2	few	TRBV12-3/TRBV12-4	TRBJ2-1	CASSGTSSYNEQFF	TGTGCCAGCAGTGGGACTAGCAGTTACAATGAGCAGTTCTTC
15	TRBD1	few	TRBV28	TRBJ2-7	CASSWTGGALYEQYF	TGTGCCAGCAGTTGGACAGGGGGGGCTCTCTACGAGCAGTACTTC
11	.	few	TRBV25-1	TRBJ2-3	CASGAGDTQYF	TGTGCCAGCGGCGCAGGAGATACGCAGTATTTT
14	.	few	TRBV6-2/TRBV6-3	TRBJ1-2	CASSYSQGNYGYTF	TGTGCCAGCAGTTACTCGCAGGGCAACTATGGCTACACCTTC
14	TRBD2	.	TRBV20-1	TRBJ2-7	CSGLITSGAYEQYF	TGCAGCGGACTGATTACTAGCGGGGCCTACGAGCAGTACTTC
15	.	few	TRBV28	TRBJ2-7	CASSSRVPYFYEQYF	TGTGCCAGCAGTTCACGAGTCCCATACTTCTACGAGCAGTACTTC
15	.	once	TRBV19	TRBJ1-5	CASSILGQGDQPQHF	TGTGCCAGTAGTATCCTTGGGCAGGGCGATCAGCCCCAGCATTTT
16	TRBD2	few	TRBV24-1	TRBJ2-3	CATSDTWGGSTDTQYF	TGTGCCACCAGTGATACCTGGGGGGGGAGCACAGATACGCAGTATTTT
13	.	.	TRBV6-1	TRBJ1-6	CASSESKVSPLHF	TGTGCCAGCAGTGAATCGAAGGTCTCACCCCTCCACTTT